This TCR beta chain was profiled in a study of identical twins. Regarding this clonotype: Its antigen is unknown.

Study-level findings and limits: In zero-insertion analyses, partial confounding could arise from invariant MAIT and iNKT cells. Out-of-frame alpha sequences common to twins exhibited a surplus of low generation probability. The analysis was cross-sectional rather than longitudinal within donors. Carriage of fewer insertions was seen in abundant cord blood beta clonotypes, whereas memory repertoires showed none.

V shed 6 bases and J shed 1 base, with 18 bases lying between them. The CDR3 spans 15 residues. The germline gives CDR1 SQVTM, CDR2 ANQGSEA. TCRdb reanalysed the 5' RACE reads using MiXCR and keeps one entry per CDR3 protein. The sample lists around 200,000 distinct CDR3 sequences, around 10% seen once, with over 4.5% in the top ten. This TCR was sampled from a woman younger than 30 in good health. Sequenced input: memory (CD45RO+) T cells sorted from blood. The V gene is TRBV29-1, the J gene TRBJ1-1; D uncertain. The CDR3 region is CSVLYTVGKNTEAFF. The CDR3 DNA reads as TGCAGCGTCCTTTACACGGTAGGGAAGAACACTGAAGCTTTCTTT.